These T cell receptor beta chains were read from a single sample in a study of blood T cell repertoires in COVID-19. Using immunoSEQ multiplex PCR, the repertoire was profiled, and TCRdb retains in-frame clones only, with some absent. The sample gives approximately 260,000 clones, approximately 80% of which show up once; about 9.5% is in the top ten. Sequenced sample: peripheral blood. These receptors originate from a woman of 80 years or more with acute or convalescent COVID-19. The CDR3 runs from the conserved cysteine through the conserved F or W. The order of the fields is J gene, clone size, D gene, V gene, CDR3 protein, CDR3 DNA. The D gene is left open where the match is weak. The size entry is marked missing in some rows and otherwise reads once, few, many or a size class.

>TRBJ1-2|.|TRBD1|TRBV28
CASSSGDRGYYYGYTF
TGTGCCAGCAGTTCTGGAGACAGGGGGTATTACTATGGCTACACCTTC
>TRBJ1-3|.|.|TRBV9
CASSPTGGLNTIYF
TGTGCCAGCAGCCCGACGGGGGGGCTAAACACCATATATTTT
>TRBJ2-1|.|TRBD1|TRBV28
CASNMGQSSYNEQFF
TGTGCCAGCAACATGGGACAGAGCTCCTACAATGAGCAGTTCTTC
>TRBJ2-1|.|.|TRBV13
CASSSRTVYNEQFF
TGTGCCAGCAGCTCCCGGACAGTTTACAATGAGCAGTTCTTC
>TRBJ2-7|.|TRBD1|TRBV19
CASSITGGSYEQYF
TGTGCCAGTAGTATTACAGGGGGCAGCTACGAGCAGTACTTC
>TRBJ1-6|once|TRBD1|TRBV19
CASRYRGSPDYNSPLHF
TGTGCCAGTAGGTACAGGGGGTCACCCGACTATAATTCACCCCTCCACTTT
>TRBJ1-2|.|.|TRBV20-1
CSARGVGYTF
TGCAGTGCCCGGGGGGTTGGCTACACCTTC
>TRBJ1-5|.|TRBD1|TRBV19
CASSIVAPSGTGNQPQHF
TGTGCCAGTAGTATTGTCGCCCCCTCCGGGACAGGCAATCAGCCCCAGCATTTT
>TRBJ2-7|.|TRBD1|TRBV9
CASSRQGPYEQYF
TGTGCCAGCAGCCGACAGGGGCCCTACGAGCAGTACTTC
>TRBJ1-4|.|.|TRBV28
CASSPQVATNEKLFF
TGTGCCAGCAGTCCCCAGGTGGCAACTAATGAAAAACTGTTTTTT
>TRBJ1-6|.|.|TRBV27
CASSPMRLRNSPLHF
TGTGCCAGCAGTCCCATGAGGCTCCGTAATTCACCCCTCCACTTT
>TRBJ2-3|.|TRBD1|TRBV2
CASRGQGSSTDTQYF
TGTGCCAGCAGGGGACAGGGGTCTAGCACAGATACGCAGTATTTT
>TRBJ1-4|.|.|TRBV25-1
CASSTGSPGNEKLFF
TGTGCCAGCAGTACCGGGAGCCCCGGAAATGAAAAACTGTTTTTT
>TRBJ1-2|.|TRBD1|TRBV28
CAITTGNYGYTF
TGTGCCATAACGACAGGGAACTATGGCTACACCTTC
>TRBJ1-6|.|.|TRBV19
CASSIRTDNSPLHF
TGTGCCAGTAGTATTCGGACTGACAATTCACCCCTCCACTTT